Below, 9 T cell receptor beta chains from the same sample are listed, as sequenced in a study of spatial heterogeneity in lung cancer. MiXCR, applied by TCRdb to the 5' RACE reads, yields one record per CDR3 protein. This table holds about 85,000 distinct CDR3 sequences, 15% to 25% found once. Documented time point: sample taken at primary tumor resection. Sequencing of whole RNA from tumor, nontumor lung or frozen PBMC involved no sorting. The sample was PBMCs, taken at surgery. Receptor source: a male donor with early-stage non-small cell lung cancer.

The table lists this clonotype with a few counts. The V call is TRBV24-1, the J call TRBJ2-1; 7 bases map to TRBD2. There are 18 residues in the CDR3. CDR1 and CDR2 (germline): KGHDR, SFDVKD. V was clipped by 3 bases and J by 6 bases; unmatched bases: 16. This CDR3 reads CATSDPGSSAGLFNEQFF. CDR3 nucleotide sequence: TGTGCCACCAGTGATCCAGGTTCCTCAGCGGGGTTATTCAATGAGCAGTTCTTC.

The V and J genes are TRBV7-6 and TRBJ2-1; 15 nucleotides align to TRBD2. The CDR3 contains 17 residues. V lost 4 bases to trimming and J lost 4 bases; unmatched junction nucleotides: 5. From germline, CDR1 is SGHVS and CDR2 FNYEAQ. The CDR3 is CASSYAGTSGGYNEQFF. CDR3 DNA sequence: TGTGCCAGCAGCTATGCCGGGACTAGCGGGGGGTACAATGAGCAGTTCTTC.

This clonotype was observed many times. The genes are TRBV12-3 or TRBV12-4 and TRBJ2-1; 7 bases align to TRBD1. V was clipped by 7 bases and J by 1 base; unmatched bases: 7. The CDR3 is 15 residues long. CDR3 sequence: CASTLDRPSYNEQFF. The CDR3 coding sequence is TGTGCCAGCACCCTGGACAGGCCGTCCTACAATGAGCAGTTCTTC.

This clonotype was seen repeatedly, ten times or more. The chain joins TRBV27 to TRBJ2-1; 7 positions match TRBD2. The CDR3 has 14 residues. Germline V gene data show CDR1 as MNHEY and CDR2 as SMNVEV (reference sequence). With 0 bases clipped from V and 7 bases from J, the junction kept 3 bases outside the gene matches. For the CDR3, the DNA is TGTGCCAGCAGTTTATCCACGCGGGGGAATGAGCAGTTCTTC. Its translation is CASSLSTRGNEQFF.

This chain's CDR3 is CASSLGQTYQETQYF. The CDR3 nucleotides read TGCGCCAGCAGCTTGGGACAGACCTACCAAGAGACCCAGTACTTC. J is TRBJ2-5 and V is TRBV5-1, with D perhaps matching TRBD1 (5 bases). Per the germline V gene, CDR1 is SGHRS and CDR2 is YFSETQ. The CDR3 is made up of 15 amino acids. V lost 0 bases and J lost 0, with 9 bases in between.

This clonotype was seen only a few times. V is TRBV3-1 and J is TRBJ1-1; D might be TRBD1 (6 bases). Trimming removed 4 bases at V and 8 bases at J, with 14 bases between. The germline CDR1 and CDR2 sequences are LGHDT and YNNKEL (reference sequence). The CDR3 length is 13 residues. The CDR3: CASSRGTLKEAFF. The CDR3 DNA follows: TGTGCCAGCAGCCGCGGGACACTGAAAGAAGCTTTCTTT.

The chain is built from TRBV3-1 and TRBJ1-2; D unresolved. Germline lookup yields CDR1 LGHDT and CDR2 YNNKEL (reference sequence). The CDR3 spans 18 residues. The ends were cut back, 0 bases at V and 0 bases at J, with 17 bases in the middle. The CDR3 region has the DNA TGTGCCAGCAGCCAAGAGTGGCCTCAAAGCGAAGCTAACTATGGCTACACCTTC. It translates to CASSQEWPQSEANYGYTF.

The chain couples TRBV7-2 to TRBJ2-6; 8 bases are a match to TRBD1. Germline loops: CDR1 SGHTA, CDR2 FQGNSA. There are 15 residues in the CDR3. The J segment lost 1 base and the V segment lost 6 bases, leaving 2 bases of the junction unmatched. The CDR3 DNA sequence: TGTGCCAGCAGGAGGGACAGGTCTGGGGCCAACGTCCTGACTTTC. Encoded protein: CASRRDRSGANVLTF.

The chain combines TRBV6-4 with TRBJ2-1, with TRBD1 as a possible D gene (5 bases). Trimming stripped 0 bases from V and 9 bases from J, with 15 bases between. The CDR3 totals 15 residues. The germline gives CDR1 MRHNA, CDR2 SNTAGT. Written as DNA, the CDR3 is TGTGCCAGCAGTGACTCGAAAGGGTTAAGGGGTGAGCAGTTCTTC. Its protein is CASSDSKGLRGEQFF.